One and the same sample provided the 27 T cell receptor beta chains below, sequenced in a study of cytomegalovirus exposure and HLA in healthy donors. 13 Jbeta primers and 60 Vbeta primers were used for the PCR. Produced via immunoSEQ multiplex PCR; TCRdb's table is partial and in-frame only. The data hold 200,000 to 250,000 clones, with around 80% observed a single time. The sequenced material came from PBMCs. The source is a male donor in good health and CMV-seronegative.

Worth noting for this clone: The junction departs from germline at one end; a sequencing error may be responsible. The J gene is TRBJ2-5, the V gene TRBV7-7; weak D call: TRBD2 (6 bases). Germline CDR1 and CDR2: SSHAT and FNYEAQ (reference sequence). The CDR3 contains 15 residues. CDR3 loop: CASSLALKREETQYF. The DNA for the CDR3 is TGTGCTAGCAGCTTAGCCCTCAAACGGGAGGAGACCCAGTACTTC. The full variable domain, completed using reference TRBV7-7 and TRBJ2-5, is GAGVSQSPRYKVTKRGQDVTLRCDPISSHATLYWYQQALGQGPEFLTYFNYEAQPDKSGLPSDRFSAERPEGSISTLTIQRTEQRDSAMYRCASSLALKREETQYFGPGTRLLVL.

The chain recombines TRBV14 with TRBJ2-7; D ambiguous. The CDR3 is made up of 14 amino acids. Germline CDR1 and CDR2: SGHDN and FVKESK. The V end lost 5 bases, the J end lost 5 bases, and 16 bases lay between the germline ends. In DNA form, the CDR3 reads TGTGCCAGCAGCGTTAGGAGCCGGTCTGACGAGCAGTACTTC. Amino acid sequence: CASSVRSRSDEQYF. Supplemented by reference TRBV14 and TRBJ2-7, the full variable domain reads EAGVTQFPSHSVIEKGQTVTLRCDPISGHDNLYWYRRVMGKEIKFLLHFVKESKQDESGMPNNRFLAERTGGTYSTLKVQPAELEDSGVYFCASSVRSRSDEQYFGPGTRLTVT.

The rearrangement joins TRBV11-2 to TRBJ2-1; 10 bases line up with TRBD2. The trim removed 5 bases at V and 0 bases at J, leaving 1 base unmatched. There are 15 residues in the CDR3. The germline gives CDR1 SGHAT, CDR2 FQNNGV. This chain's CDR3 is CASSRTSGSYNEQFF. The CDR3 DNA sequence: TGTGCCAGCAGCCGGACTAGCGGCTCCTACAATGAGCAGTTCTTC.

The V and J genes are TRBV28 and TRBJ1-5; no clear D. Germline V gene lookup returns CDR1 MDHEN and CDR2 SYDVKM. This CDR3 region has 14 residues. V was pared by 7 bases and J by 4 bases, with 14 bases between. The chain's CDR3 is CASKEAGQNQPQHF. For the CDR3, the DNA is TGTGCCAGCAAAGAAGCTGGGCAGAATCAGCCCCAGCATTTT.

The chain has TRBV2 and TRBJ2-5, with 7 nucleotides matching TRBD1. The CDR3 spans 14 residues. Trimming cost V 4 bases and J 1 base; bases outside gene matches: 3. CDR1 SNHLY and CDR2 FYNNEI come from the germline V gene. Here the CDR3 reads CASSAGQTQETQYF. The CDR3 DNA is TGTGCCAGCAGTGCGGGACAGACCCAAGAGACCCAGTACTTC.

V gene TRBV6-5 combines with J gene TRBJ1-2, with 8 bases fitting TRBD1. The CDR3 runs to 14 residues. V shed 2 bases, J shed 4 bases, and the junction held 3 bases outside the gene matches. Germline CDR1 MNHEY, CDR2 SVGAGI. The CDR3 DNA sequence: TGTGCCAGCAGTTACAGACAGGGGCCCTATGGCTACACCTTC. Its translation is CASSYRQGPYGYTF.

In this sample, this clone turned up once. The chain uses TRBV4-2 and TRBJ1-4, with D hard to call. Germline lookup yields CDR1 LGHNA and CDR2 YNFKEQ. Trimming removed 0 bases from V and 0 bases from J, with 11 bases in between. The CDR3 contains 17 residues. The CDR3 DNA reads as TGTGCCAGCAGCCAAGATCCTCCAGTTGCAACTAATGAAAAACTGTTTTTT. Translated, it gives CASSQDPPVATNEKLFF.

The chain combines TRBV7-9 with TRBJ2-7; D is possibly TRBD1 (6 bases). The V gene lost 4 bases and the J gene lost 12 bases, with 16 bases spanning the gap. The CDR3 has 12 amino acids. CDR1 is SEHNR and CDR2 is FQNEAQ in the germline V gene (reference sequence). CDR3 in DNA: TGTGCCAGCAGCTCCGTGGGGGCAGGTTGGTACTTC. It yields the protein CASSSVGAGWYF.

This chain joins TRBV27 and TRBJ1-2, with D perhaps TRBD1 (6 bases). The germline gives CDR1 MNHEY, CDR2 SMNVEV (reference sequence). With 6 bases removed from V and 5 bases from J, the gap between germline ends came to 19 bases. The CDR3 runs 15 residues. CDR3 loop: CASRPTGSMGYGYTF. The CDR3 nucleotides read TGTGCCAGCAGACCGACAGGCTCAATGGGGTATGGCTACACCTTC.

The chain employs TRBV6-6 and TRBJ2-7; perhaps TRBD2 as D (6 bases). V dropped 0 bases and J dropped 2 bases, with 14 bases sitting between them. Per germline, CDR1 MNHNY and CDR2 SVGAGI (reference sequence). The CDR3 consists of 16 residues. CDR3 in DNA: TGTGCCAGCAGTTACTCGATGGGAGCGGGTCCCTACGAGCAGTACTTC. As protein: CASSYSMGAGPYEQYF.

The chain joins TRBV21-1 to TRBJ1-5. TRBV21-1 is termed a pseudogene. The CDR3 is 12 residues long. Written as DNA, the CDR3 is TGTGCCAACCCCGACGGGGATCAGCCCCAGCATTTT. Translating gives CANPDGDQPQHF.

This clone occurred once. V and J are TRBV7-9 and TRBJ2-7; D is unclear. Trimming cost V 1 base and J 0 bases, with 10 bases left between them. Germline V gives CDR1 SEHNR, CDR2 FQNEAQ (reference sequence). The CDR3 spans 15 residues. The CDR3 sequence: CASSLGSYSSYEQYF. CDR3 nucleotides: TGTGCCAGCAGCTTAGGGTCTTACAGCTCCTACGAGCAGTACTTC.

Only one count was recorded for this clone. The CDR3 is CASSLGQGAPDTQYF. For the CDR3, the DNA is TGTGCCAGCAGCCTCGGACAGGGGGCCCCGGATACGCAGTATTTT. The chain links TRBV5-8 to TRBJ2-3; 11 nucleotides match TRBD1. Germline V lookup: CDR1 SGHTS, CDR2 YDEGEE. This CDR3 comprises 15 residues. Losses at the gene ends were 4 bases for V and 6 bases for J; bases not matched to a gene: 7.

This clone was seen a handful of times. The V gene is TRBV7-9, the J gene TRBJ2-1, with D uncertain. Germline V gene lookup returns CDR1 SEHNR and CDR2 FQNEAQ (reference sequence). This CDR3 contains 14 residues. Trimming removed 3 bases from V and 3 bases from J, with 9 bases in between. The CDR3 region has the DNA TGTGCCAGCAGCTTCGATCGCGGCTACAATGAGCAGTTCTTC. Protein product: CASSFDRGYNEQFF.

The chain's CDR3 is CASSFSAGTRGDTQYF. As DNA, the CDR3 is TGTGCCAGCAGCTTTTCTGCGGGCACGCGGGGAGATACGCAGTATTTT. This sequence joins TRBV11-3 and TRBJ2-3; tentative D call: TRBD2 (6 bases). V was shortened by 3 bases and J by 5 bases, with 18 bases between the two germline ends. This CDR3 comprises 16 residues. CDR1 and CDR2 (germline): SGHNT, YENEEA.

Written as DNA, the CDR3 is TGTGCCAGCAGTGAGCTAAATCAGCCCCAGCATTTT. Protein: CASSELNQPQHF. The chain has TRBV2 and TRBJ1-5; D ambiguous. Trimming removed 3 bases from V and 4 bases from J, with 4 bases in between. Germline V gene sequence: CDR1 SNHLY, CDR2 FYNNEI. The CDR3 runs to 12 residues.

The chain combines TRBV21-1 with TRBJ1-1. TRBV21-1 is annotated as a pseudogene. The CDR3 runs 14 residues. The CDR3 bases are TGTGCCGAGAGGGGAGGCAGGGCGAACACTGAAGCTTTCTTT. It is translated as CAERGGRANTEAFF.

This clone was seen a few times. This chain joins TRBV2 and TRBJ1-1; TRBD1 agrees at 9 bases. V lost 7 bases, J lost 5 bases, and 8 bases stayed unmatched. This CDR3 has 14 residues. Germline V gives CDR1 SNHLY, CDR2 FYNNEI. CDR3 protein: CASNLQGARTEAFF. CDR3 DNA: TGTGCCAGCAACTTACAGGGGGCGAGGACTGAAGCTTTCTTT.

CDR3 DNA: TGTGCCAGCAGCCTAGACAGGGGGCGCCCGGAGACCCAGTACTTC. Amino acid sequence: CASSLDRGRPETQYF. This chain uses TRBV6-5 with TRBJ2-5, with 10 bases matching TRBD1. The ends lost 6 bases at V and 5 bases at J; junction bases unmatched: 9. This CDR3 contains 15 residues. Germline CDR1 and CDR2: MNHEY and SVGAGI.

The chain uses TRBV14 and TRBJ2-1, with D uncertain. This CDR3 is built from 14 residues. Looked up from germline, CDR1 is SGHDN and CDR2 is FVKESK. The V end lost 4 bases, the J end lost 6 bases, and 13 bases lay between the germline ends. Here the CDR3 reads CASSPRIDCNEQFF. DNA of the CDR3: TGTGCCAGCAGCCCCCGGATAGACTGCAATGAGCAGTTCTTC.

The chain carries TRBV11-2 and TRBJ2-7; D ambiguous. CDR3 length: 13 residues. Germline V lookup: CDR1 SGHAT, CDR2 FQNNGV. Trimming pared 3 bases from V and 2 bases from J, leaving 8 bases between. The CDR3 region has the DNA TGTGCCAGCAGCTTCCCAGGTCCCTACGAGCAGTACTTC. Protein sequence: CASSFPGPYEQYF.

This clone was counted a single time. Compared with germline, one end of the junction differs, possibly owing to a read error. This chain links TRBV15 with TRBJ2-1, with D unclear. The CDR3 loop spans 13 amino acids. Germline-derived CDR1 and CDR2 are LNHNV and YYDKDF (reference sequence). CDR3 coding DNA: TGTGCCACCAGCCGGAGCTCCTACAATGAGCAGCTCTTC. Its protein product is CATSRSSYNEQLF.

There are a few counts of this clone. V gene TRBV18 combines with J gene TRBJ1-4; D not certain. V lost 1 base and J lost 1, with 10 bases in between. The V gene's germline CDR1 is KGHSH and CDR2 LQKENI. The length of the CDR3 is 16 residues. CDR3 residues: CASSPRAPVTNEKLFF. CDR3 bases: TGTGCCAGCTCACCACGGGCCCCGGTAACTAATGAAAAACTGTTTTTT.

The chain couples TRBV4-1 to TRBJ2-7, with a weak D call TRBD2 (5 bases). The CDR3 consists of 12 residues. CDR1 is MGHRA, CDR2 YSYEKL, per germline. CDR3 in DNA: TGCGACGAGGGAAACCCAATCTACGAGCAGTACTTC. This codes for CDEGNPIYEQYF.

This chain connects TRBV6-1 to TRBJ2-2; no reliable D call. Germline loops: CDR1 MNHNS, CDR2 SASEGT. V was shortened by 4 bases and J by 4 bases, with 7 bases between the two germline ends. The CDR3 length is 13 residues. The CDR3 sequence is CASSGARTGELFF. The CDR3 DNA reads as TGTGCCAGCAGTGGGGCACGCACCGGGGAGCTGTTTTTT.

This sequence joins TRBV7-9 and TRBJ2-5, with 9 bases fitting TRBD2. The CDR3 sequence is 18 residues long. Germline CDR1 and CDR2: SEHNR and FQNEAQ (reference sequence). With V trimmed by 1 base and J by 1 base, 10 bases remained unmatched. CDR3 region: CASSLDKGGRAFQETQYF. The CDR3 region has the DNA TGTGCCAGCAGCTTAGATAAGGGCGGGAGGGCCTTCCAAGAGACCCAGTACTTC. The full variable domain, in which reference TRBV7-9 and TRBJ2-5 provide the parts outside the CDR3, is DTGVSQNPRHKITKRGQNVTFRCDPISEHNRLYWYRQTLGQGPEFLTYFQNEAQLEKSRLLSDRFSAERPKGSFSTLEIQRTEQGDSAMYLCASSLDKGGRAFQETQYFGPGTRLLVL.

The CDR3 region has the DNA TGTGCCAGCAGCTCCCCTCGATCCGGGTACACCTTC. Translated: CASSSPRSGYTF. The chain combines TRBV6-6 with TRBJ1-2; D ambiguous. The germline V and J ends were trimmed by 6 bases and 11 bases, with 16 bases remaining between them. The CDR3 has 12 amino acids. Germline CDR1 and CDR2: MNHNY and SVGAGI (reference sequence).